Sequencing of this T cell receptor (beta chain) was carried out in a study of cytomegalovirus exposure and HLA in healthy donors. PCR employed 60 Vbeta and 13 Jbeta primers. Authors' processing steps: The count from a later analysis was some 80 million unique TCR beta chains, 9 million to 12 million of them shared. Measured with immunoSEQ multiplex PCR; TCRdb has only the in-frame clones, and not every one. The DNA gave D and trimming, while V, J and clone size come from that table. The repertoire includes about 150,000 clones, about 85% of them detected once, and less than 2.5% sits in the top ten. This clone appeared a few times. CDR3 length: 15 amino acids. The ends were cut back, 1 base at V and 1 base at J, with 5 bases in the middle. The germline V gene encodes CDR1 SGHNT and CDR2 YENEEA.

Sequenced sample: PBMCs. This rearrangement joins TRBV11-3 to TRBJ2-6; a possible D gene is TRBD2 (5 bases). The receptor's source is a young woman in good health and CMV-seronegative. The CDR3 sequence is CASSLAGSGANVLTF. CDR3 in DNA: TGTGCCAGCAGCTTAGCGGGATCTGGGGCCAACGTCCTGACTTTC.